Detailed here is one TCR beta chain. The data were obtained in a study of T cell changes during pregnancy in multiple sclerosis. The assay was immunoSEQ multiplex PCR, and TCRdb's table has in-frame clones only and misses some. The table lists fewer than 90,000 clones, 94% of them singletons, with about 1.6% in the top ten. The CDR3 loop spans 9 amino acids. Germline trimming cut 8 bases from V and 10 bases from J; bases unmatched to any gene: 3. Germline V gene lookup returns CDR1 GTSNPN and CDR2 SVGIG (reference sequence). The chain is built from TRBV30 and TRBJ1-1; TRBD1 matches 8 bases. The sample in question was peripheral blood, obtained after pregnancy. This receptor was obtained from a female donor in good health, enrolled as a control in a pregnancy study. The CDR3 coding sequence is TGTGCCGGACAGGGTTTAGCTTTCTTT. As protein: CAGQGLAFF.